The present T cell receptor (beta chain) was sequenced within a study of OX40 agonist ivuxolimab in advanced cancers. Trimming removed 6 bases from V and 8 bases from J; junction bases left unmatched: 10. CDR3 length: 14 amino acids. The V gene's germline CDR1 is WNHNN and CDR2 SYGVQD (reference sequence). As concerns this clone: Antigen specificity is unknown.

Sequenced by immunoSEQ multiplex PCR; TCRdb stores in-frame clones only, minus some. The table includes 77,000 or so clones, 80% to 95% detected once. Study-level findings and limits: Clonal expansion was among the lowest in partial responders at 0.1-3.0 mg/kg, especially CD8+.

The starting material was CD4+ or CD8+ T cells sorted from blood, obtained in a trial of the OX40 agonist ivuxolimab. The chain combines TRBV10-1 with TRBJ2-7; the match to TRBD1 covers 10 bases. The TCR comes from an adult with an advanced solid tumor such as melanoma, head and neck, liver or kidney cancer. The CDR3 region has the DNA TGCGCCAGCAGCCTTGGGACAGGGGCCGCCCAGCAGTACTTC. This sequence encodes CASSLGTGAAQQYF.